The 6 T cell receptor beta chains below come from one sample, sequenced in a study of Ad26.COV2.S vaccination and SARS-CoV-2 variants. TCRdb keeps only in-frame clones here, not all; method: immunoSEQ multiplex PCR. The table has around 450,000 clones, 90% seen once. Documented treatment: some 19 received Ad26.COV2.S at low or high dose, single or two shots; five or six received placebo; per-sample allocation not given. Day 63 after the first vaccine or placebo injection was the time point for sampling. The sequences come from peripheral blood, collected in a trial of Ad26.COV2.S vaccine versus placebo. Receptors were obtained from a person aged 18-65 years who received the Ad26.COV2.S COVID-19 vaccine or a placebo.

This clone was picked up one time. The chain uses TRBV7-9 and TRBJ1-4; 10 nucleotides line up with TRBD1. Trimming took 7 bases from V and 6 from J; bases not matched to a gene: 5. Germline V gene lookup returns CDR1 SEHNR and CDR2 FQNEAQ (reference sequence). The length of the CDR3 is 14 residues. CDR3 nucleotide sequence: TGTGCCAGCATCCGGACAGGGGGGGATGAAAAACTGTTTTTT. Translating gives CASIRTGGDEKLFF.

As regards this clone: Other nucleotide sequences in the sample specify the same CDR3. CDR3 loop: CASNRGGNTEAFF. CDR3 DNA: TGTGCCAGCAACCGTGGGGGGAACACTGAAGCTTTCTTT. The chain combines TRBV6-5 with TRBJ1-1; a weak D match, TRBD1 (5 bases). Germline lookup yields CDR1 MNHEY and CDR2 SVGAGI. The CDR3 consists of 13 residues. With 7 bases removed from V and 1 base from J, the gap between germline ends came to 10 bases.

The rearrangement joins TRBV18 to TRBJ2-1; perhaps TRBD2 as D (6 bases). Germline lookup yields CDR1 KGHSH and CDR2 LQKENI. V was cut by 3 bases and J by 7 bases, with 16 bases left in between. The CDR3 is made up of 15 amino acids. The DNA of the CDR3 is TGTGCCAGCTCACCCCCATTCGGGAGAGATAATGAGCAGTTCTTC. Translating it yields CASSPPFGRDNEQFF.

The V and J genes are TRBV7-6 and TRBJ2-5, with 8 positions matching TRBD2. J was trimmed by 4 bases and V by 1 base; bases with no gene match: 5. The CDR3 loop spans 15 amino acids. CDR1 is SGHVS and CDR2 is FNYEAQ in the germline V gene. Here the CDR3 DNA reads TGTGCCAGCAGCTTAGGGGGGCGGGAGGCAGAGACCCAGTACTTC. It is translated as CASSLGGREAETQYF.

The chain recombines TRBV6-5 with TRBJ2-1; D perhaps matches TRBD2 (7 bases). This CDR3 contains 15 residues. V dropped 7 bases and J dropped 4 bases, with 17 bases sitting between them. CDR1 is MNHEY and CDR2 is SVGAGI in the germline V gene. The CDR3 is CASNPAGADYNEQFF. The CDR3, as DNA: TGTGCCAGCAACCCCGCGGGGGCAGATTACAATGAGCAGTTCTTC.

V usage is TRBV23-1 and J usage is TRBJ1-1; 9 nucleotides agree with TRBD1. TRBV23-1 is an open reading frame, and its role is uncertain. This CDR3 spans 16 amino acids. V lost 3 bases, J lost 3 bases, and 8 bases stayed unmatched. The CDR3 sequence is CASSQALGQGHTEAFF. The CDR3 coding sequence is TGCGCCAGCAGTCAGGCCCTCGGACAGGGGCACACTGAAGCTTTCTTT.